This section outlines one T cell receptor (beta chain) sequence together with its context. Authors' analysis steps: Nucleated cell counts were estimated from reference gene primer amplification. The protocol was immunoSEQ multiplex PCR, while the TCRdb copy is restricted to in-frame clones and leaves out a portion. V and J calls and clone size are given by that table; D and trimming were obtained from the DNA. Among 150,000 or so clones listed, 79% were seen once. This record belongs to a study of blood T cell repertoires in COVID-19. Seattle's cohort entered during active infection and was followed longitudinally. With 3 bases clipped from V and 2 bases from J, the junction kept 12 bases outside the gene matches. From germline, CDR1 is DFQATT and CDR2 SNEGSKA (reference sequence). This CDR3 comprises 16 residues.

The sample taken for sequencing was peripheral blood. The source of this sequence is a woman between 70 and 85 years old with COVID-19, enrolled during active disease. The V gene is TRBV20-1, the J gene TRBJ2-5; 7 bases are shared with TRBD2. The DNA for the CDR3 is TGCAGTGCTAGTAAACCCGGGACTAACATGCAAGAGACCCAGTACTTC. It specifies CSASKPGTNMQETQYF.